This is a list of T cell receptor beta chains from one sample in a study of cytomegalovirus exposure and HLA in healthy donors. Some clones are missing from TCRdb's copy, which holds only in-frame ones; the method was immunoSEQ multiplex PCR. The top ten hold 6.5% to 9% of the sample, which has 150,000 or so clones, over 70% seen once. The sequenced sample was PBMCs. Every receptor here comes from a young man in good health and CMV-seronegative. Both conserved end residues are part of each CDR3. D genes are given only for firm matches. The size entry is marked missing in some rows and otherwise reads once, few, many or a size class.

clone_size: NA; d_call: TRBD1; v_call: TRBV6-5; j_call: TRBJ1-1; cdr3_nt: TGTGCCAGCAGTGCGACAGGGACGAGTGAAGCTTTCTTT; cdr3_aa: CASSATGTSEAFF
clone_size: NA; d_call: NA; v_call: TRBV30; j_call: TRBJ1-1; cdr3_nt: TGTGCCTGGAAGGCGGGGAAGGCTTTCTTT; cdr3_aa: CAWKAGKAFF
clone_size: NA; d_call: NA; v_call: TRBV5-6; j_call: TRBJ2-5; cdr3_nt: TGTGCCAGCGGCGGGACGGACGGGTGGGAGACCCAGTACTTC; cdr3_aa: CASGGTDGWETQYF
clone_size: NA; d_call: TRBD1; v_call: TRBV5-1; j_call: TRBJ1-6; cdr3_nt: TGCGCCAGCGCTATCCACCCCGGGACAGAAAATTCACCCCTCCACTTT; cdr3_aa: CASAIHPGTENSPLHF
clone_size: NA; d_call: NA; v_call: TRBV7-2; j_call: TRBJ2-5; cdr3_nt: TGTGCCAGCAGCTTAGCGGGACTGAGCCAAGAGACCCAGTACTTC; cdr3_aa: CASSLAGLSQETQYF
clone_size: few; d_call: TRBD2; v_call: TRBV7-9; j_call: TRBJ2-3; cdr3_nt: TGTGCCAGCAGCCAAGATGGGGGGGGAGGGCTCGATACGCAGTATTTT; cdr3_aa: CASSQDGGGGLDTQYF
clone_size: NA; d_call: TRBD2; v_call: TRBV7-9; j_call: TRBJ2-3; cdr3_nt: TGTGCCAGCAGCCGGGGACTAGCGGGGGTAGATACGCAGTATTTT; cdr3_aa: CASSRGLAGVDTQYF
clone_size: NA; d_call: TRBD1; v_call: TRBV7-2; j_call: TRBJ2-1; cdr3_nt: TGTGCCAGCAGCCCAACCGGGACAGCCTCCTACAATGAGCAGTTCTTC; cdr3_aa: CASSPTGTASYNEQFF
clone_size: NA; d_call: TRBD1; v_call: TRBV2; j_call: TRBJ2-2; cdr3_nt: TGTGCCAGTGAGGGGGCAGTCACGAACACCGGGGAGCTGTTTTTT; cdr3_aa: CASEGAVTNTGELFF
clone_size: NA; d_call: NA; v_call: TRBV13; j_call: TRBJ2-7; cdr3_nt: TGTGCCAGCAGCTTTATCAGCTACGAGCAGTACTTC; cdr3_aa: CASSFISYEQYF
clone_size: once; d_call: NA; v_call: TRBV18; j_call: TRBJ2-7; cdr3_nt: TGTGCCAGCTCCCCTCCGGGACTTTCTTACGAGCAGTACTTC; cdr3_aa: CASSPPGLSYEQYF
clone_size: NA; d_call: NA; v_call: TRBV2; j_call: TRBJ2-3; cdr3_nt: TGTGCCAGCAGTGTTTCCCGAGGTGGCACAGATACGCAGTATTTT; cdr3_aa: CASSVSRGGTDTQYF
clone_size: NA; d_call: NA; v_call: TRBV6-5; j_call: TRBJ1-4; cdr3_nt: TGTGCCAGCAGCGTAGGATCAGACAGAGGAAAACTGTTTTTT; cdr3_aa: CASSVGSDRGKLFF
clone_size: NA; d_call: NA; v_call: TRBV5-3; j_call: TRBJ2-3; cdr3_nt: TGTGCCAGAAGCTTGGACAGGTCTTTAGATACGCAGTATTTT; cdr3_aa: CARSLDRSLDTQYF
clone_size: NA; d_call: TRBD2; v_call: TRBV5-1; j_call: TRBJ2-3; cdr3_nt: TGCGCCAGCAGCTCTCTAGCGGGAGATCCAAATACGCAGTATTTT; cdr3_aa: CASSSLAGDPNTQYF
clone_size: NA; d_call: NA; v_call: TRBV9; j_call: TRBJ2-3; cdr3_nt: TGTGCCAGCAGCGTAGGGAGCGCCATGTTCACAGATACGCAGTATTTT; cdr3_aa: CASSVGSAMFTDTQYF
clone_size: NA; d_call: NA; v_call: TRBV5-4; j_call: TRBJ2-6; cdr3_nt: TGTGCCATTAGGGAGACTGGGGCCAACGTCCTGACTTTC; cdr3_aa: CAIRETGANVLTF
clone_size: NA; d_call: NA; v_call: TRBV2; j_call: TRBJ1-6; cdr3_nt: TGTGCCAGCAGTGATAGGGGTCAGTTCTCCTATAATTCACCCCTCCACTTT; cdr3_aa: CASSDRGQFSYNSPLHF
clone_size: once; d_call: NA; v_call: TRBV19; j_call: TRBJ1-1; cdr3_nt: TGTGCTACTAAACGCGAGGCTGAAGCTTTCTTT; cdr3_aa: CATKREAEAFF
clone_size: NA; d_call: NA; v_call: TRBV28; j_call: TRBJ2-7; cdr3_nt: TGTGCCAGCAGTTTGAGGTACGAGCAGTACTTC; cdr3_aa: CASSLRYEQYF
clone_size: NA; d_call: TRBD2; v_call: TRBV7-3; j_call: TRBJ2-1; cdr3_nt: TGTGCCAGCAGCTTAAAGTCGACGCGGGGGTCGGTCTTC; cdr3_aa: CASSLKSTRGSVF
clone_size: NA; d_call: NA; v_call: TRBV5-1; j_call: TRBJ2-2; cdr3_nt: TGCGCCAGCAGCTTGGTAGGGGTAACCGGGGAGCTGTTTTTT; cdr3_aa: CASSLVGVTGELFF
clone_size: few; d_call: TRBD1; v_call: TRBV2; j_call: TRBJ2-3; cdr3_nt: TGTGCCAGCAGTGAAGTAGGGAGACAGGGGGCCACAGATACGCAGTATTTT; cdr3_aa: CASSEVGRQGATDTQYF
clone_size: few; d_call: TRBD1; v_call: TRBV7-6; j_call: TRBJ1-5; cdr3_nt: TGTGCCAGCAGCTGGAAATCAAATTCGGACAGGGGAAGTCAGCCCCAGCATTTT; cdr3_aa: CASSWKSNSDRGSQPQHF
clone_size: NA; d_call: NA; v_call: TRBV28; j_call: TRBJ1-5; cdr3_nt: TGTGCCAGCAGCCCGACGGGACACTCGTCGAGGACCTTAAATCAGCCCCAGCATTTT; cdr3_aa: CASSPTGHSSRTLNQPQHF
clone_size: NA; d_call: TRBD1; v_call: TRBV11-2; j_call: TRBJ2-3; cdr3_nt: TGTGCCAGCAGCACACAGGGGGTGAGCACAGATACGCAGTATTTT; cdr3_aa: CASSTQGVSTDTQYF
clone_size: NA; d_call: NA; v_call: TRBV2; j_call: TRBJ1-1; cdr3_nt: TGTGCCAGCAGGGAGAGACCAAACACTGAAGCTTTCTTT; cdr3_aa: CASRERPNTEAFF
clone_size: once; d_call: NA; v_call: TRBV28; j_call: TRBJ1-2; cdr3_nt: TGTGCCAGTGGGTTTGGGGCTGGTTGGAGCTACACCTTC; cdr3_aa: CASGFGAGWSYTF
clone_size: NA; d_call: TRBD2; v_call: TRBV2; j_call: TRBJ2-7; cdr3_nt: TGTGCCAGCAACCTTTCCGGGACTAGCGGCTACGAGCAGTACTTC; cdr3_aa: CASNLSGTSGYEQYF
clone_size: NA; d_call: NA; v_call: TRBV11-2; j_call: TRBJ2-3; cdr3_nt: TGTGCCAGCAGCTTAGATTTACCGGGTGCTAGCACAGATACGCAGTATTTT; cdr3_aa: CASSLDLPGASTDTQYF
clone_size: NA; d_call: TRBD2; v_call: TRBV13; j_call: TRBJ2-7; cdr3_nt: TGTGCCAGCAGCTCGGGGCTAGCGGGAGTCGAGCAGTACTTC; cdr3_aa: CASSSGLAGVEQYF
clone_size: NA; d_call: TRBD1; v_call: TRBV6-1; j_call: TRBJ2-7; cdr3_nt: TGTGCCAGCACCGGGACAGCGTTTTACGAGCAGTACTTC; cdr3_aa: CASTGTAFYEQYF
clone_size: NA; d_call: NA; v_call: TRBV6-5; j_call: TRBJ1-2; cdr3_nt: TGTGCCAGCAGTTCCGGGGGAGGGAGGAACTATGGCTACACCTTC; cdr3_aa: CASSSGGGRNYGYTF
clone_size: NA; d_call: NA; v_call: TRBV6-1; j_call: TRBJ1-2; cdr3_nt: TGTGCCAGCAGTGAAGTACCGGGAAACTATGGCTACACCTTC; cdr3_aa: CASSEVPGNYGYTF
clone_size: NA; d_call: NA; v_call: TRBV7-9; j_call: TRBJ1-3; cdr3_nt: TGTGCCAGCAGCTCAGGGGGAAACACCATATATTTT; cdr3_aa: CASSSGGNTIYF
clone_size: NA; d_call: NA; v_call: TRBV11-2; j_call: TRBJ2-7; cdr3_nt: TGTGCCAGCAGCTTAGGGGCAGGTTCCTACGAGCAGTACTTC; cdr3_aa: CASSLGAGSYEQYF
clone_size: NA; d_call: TRBD2; v_call: TRBV28; j_call: TRBJ2-5; cdr3_nt: TGTGCCAGCAGTCCCCTTTTTGGGGCGGGGGGACAAGAGACCCAGTACTTC; cdr3_aa: CASSPLFGAGGQETQYF
clone_size: NA; d_call: TRBD1; v_call: TRBV5-4; j_call: TRBJ2-1; cdr3_nt: TGTGCCAGCAGCCCAAGGAGTTCCGGGACAGCCCTGAATGAGCAGTTCTTC; cdr3_aa: CASSPRSSGTALNEQFF
clone_size: NA; d_call: TRBD1; v_call: TRBV27; j_call: TRBJ2-7; cdr3_nt: TGTGCCAGCAGTTCGTGGACAGGGCAAAAGTACTTC; cdr3_aa: CASSSWTGQKYF
clone_size: NA; d_call: TRBD1; v_call: TRBV5-1; j_call: TRBJ1-2; cdr3_nt: TGCGCCAGCAGCTTGGGGACAGGGTATTATGGCTACACCTTC; cdr3_aa: CASSLGTGYYGYTF
clone_size: once; d_call: NA; v_call: TRBV6-5; j_call: TRBJ1-5; cdr3_nt: TGTGCCAGCAGGTCCGGGTATAGCAATCAGCCCCAGCATTTT; cdr3_aa: CASRSGYSNQPQHF
clone_size: NA; d_call: NA; v_call: TRBV2; j_call: TRBJ2-2; cdr3_nt: TGTGCCAGCAGTGAAGGGGTAGAAAGCTACTATAACACCGGGGAGCTGTTTTTT; cdr3_aa: CASSEGVESYYNTGELFF
clone_size: NA; d_call: NA; v_call: TRBV5-1; j_call: TRBJ2-7; cdr3_nt: TGCGCCAGCAGCCGGGAGTCCTACGAGCAGTACTTC; cdr3_aa: CASSRESYEQYF
clone_size: NA; d_call: NA; v_call: TRBV30; j_call: TRBJ2-3; cdr3_nt: TGTGCCTGGAGTGTGGGACAAAACACAGATACGCAGTATTTT; cdr3_aa: CAWSVGQNTDTQYF
clone_size: once; d_call: TRBD1; v_call: TRBV6-1; j_call: TRBJ2-7; cdr3_nt: TGTGCCAGCAGTTCCGGGACAGGCTACAAGCAGTACTTC; cdr3_aa: CASSSGTGYKQYF
clone_size: once; d_call: TRBD1; v_call: TRBV29-1; j_call: TRBJ2-3; cdr3_nt: TGCAGCGTTTCACAGGGGAGCACAGATACGCAGTATTTT; cdr3_aa: CSVSQGSTDTQYF
clone_size: NA; d_call: NA; v_call: TRBV7-2; j_call: TRBJ1-4; cdr3_nt: TGTGCCAGCAGCCCGATGACAGGCTCTTATGAAAAACTGTTTTTT; cdr3_aa: CASSPMTGSYEKLFF
clone_size: NA; d_call: NA; v_call: TRBV5-6; j_call: TRBJ2-1; cdr3_nt: TGTGCCAGCAGCTCCGGGAAGCCCCATGAGCAGTTCTTC; cdr3_aa: CASSSGKPHEQFF
clone_size: few; d_call: NA; v_call: TRBV30; j_call: TRBJ1-2; cdr3_nt: TGTGCCTGGAGTCCATCTAACAGGGAAAGAGATGGCTACACCTTC; cdr3_aa: CAWSPSNRERDGYTF
clone_size: NA; d_call: TRBD1; v_call: TRBV19; j_call: TRBJ1-1; cdr3_nt: TGTGCCAGTACTACTCGTTACAGGGGAACTGAAGCTTTCTTT; cdr3_aa: CASTTRYRGTEAFF